This TCR beta chain stems from a study of T cell repertoires in cytomegalovirus infection. Background on the study: A matching HLA type, together with CMV infection, was signaled by public TCR beta signatures. General study findings and limits: HLA-C-restricted CMV clonotypes gave the most frequent clonotype in two of eight donors. Identification of carriers of CMV plus the relevant HLA was performed using cumulative public TCR beta family frequency.

Germline CDR1 reads DFQATT; CDR2 reads SNEGSKA (reference sequence). The CDR3 spans 17 residues. V was pared by 1 base and J by 0 bases, with 16 bases between. This clonotype showed up just a few times. The antigen is not known. Via MiXCR, TCRdb re-called the reads, giving one row per CDR3 protein. Seen here are fewer than 350,000 distinct CDR3 sequences, 9% to 9.5% observed once, and the top ten hold approximately 4.7%. The source material was PBMCs. The chain employs TRBV20-1 and TRBJ2-1, with a tentative D call TRBD2 (5 bases). The receptor was isolated from a human donor in good health (CMV status not recorded). Some clones in this sample may be carry-over from other donors' samples. The CDR3 loop reads CSARGTRLPHSYNEQFF. DNA for the CDR3: TGCAGTGCTAGAGGGACTCGTCTCCCCCACTCCTACAATGAGCAGTTCTTC.